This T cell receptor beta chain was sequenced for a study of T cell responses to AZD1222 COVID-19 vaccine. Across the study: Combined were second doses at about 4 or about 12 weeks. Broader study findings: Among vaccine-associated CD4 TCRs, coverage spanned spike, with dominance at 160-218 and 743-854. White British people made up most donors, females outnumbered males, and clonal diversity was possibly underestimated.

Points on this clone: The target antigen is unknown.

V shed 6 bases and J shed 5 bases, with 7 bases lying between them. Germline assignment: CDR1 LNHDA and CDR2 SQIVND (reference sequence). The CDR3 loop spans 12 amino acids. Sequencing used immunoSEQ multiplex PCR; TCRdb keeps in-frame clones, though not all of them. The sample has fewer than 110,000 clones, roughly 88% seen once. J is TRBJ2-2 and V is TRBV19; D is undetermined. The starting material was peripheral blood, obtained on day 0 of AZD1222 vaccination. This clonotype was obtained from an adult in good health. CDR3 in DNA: TGTGCCAGTAGCCCGACTACCGGGGAGCTGTTTTTT. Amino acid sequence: CASSPTTGELFF.